The source of this T cell receptor beta chain is a study of vaccination effects on CD4 cells after COVID-19. Germline CDR1 and CDR2: LGHDT and YNNKEL (reference sequence). The CDR3 runs to 16 residues. Trimming left V 0 bases short and J 3 bases short, with 15 bases between. Regarding the study as a whole: The authors studied few convalescent patients and collected no early post-infection timepoints.

A note on this clone: Antigen specificity is unknown.

In the ViraFEST assay, antigen-specific CD4+ clonotypes were identified by expansion after peptide-pool stimulation. Investigators separated out CD4+ T cells once around 9 days of culture had passed. Neither prior SARS-CoV-2 infection nor positive nucleocapsid antibodies were present in the vaccine recipients. IL-2 medium supplanted half the medium on days 3 and 7. Clones were sequenced by immunoSEQ multiplex PCR, and TCRdb holds only the in-frame ones, with some missing. Here the sample spans roughly 35,000 clones, over 65% being singletons. This chain connects TRBV3-1 (or the pseudogene TRBV3-2) to TRBJ2-7; D is perhaps TRBD2 (5 bases). The sequencing used CD4+ T cells from PBMCs cultured with HCoV-OC43 spike peptides, collected before COVID-19 vaccination. Subset meaning: HCoV-OC43 spike overlapping peptide pool stimulation. The source is a human donor who received a COVID-19 vaccine. The CDR3 spells CASSQDRSADFYEQYF. For the CDR3, the DNA is TGTGCCAGCAGCCAAGATAGGTCTGCGGACTTCTACGAGCAGTACTTC.